These T cell receptor beta chains were read from a single sample in a study of blood T cells in healthy people across ages. TCRdb reprocessed the 5' RACE reads with MiXCR, giving one entry per CDR3 protein. The sample shows over 1,300,000 distinct CDR3 sequences, approximately 59% of them seen only once. The specimen was blood. All receptors come from a man between 18 and 29 years old in good health. The CDR3 runs from the conserved cysteine through the conserved F or W.

>TRBV6-4|TRBJ1-5
CASSPSTASQPQHF
>TRBV6-5|TRBJ2-6
CASSRDRGYTGANVLTF
>TRBV5-6|TRBJ2-1
CASSLNYPGNEQFF
>TRBV7-9|TRBJ1-2
CASSHPNRATRDYGYTF
>TRBV7-2|TRBJ2-1
CASREQREQFF
>TRBV7-2|TRBJ2-7
CASSFASGGVQVEQYF
>TRBV6-2/TRBV6-3|TRBJ2-7
CASSRQGSYNEQYF
>TRBV6-1|TRBJ2-3
CASRPGLAGVEDTQYF
>TRBV12-5|NA
CASGLEAGPQSYEQYF
>TRBV12-3/TRBV12-4|TRBJ2-2
CASSLSGVNTGELFF
>TRBV29-1|TRBJ1-5
CSVEDSGTGQPQHF
>TRBV20-1|TRBJ2-1
CSARKTGAYNEQFF
>TRBV20-1|TRBJ1-5
CSVPSVGAGQPQHF
>TRBV12-3/TRBV12-4|TRBJ1-5
CASNGGATGQPQHF
>TRBV29-1|TRBJ2-1
CSSPASGEQFF
>TRBV2|TRBJ2-7
CASSGLPGQGYEQYF
>TRBV5-5|TRBJ2-2
CASSLKVLGTGVTGELFF
>TRBV6-1|NA
CASSEAGLAATYEQYF
>TRBV20-1|TRBJ2-5
CSRQYQETQYF
>TRBV4-1|TRBJ2-2
CASRGDTGELFF